This record looks at one T cell receptor (beta chain) sequence and its context. Its antigen is undetermined. The primer mix had 60 Vbeta and 13 Jbeta primers. As processed by the authors: Approximately 11 million shared chains were among the roughly 80 million unique TCR beta chains that a later analysis counted. The repertoire was sequenced with immunoSEQ multiplex PCR; TCRdb's copy has only in-frame clones and lacks some. From that table come the V and J calls and clone size; the DNA was used to work out D and trimming. The sample lists under 300,000 clones; 75% to 85% were seen once. The sample comes from a study of cytomegalovirus exposure and HLA in healthy donors. Study at large: Approximately 180 million T cells yielded approximately 110 million unique TCR beta sequences in earlier analysis.

Per germline, CDR1 LNHDA and CDR2 SQIVND (reference sequence). Deletions cut 1 base from V and 7 bases from J, with 13 bases between. The CDR3 totals 15 residues. Study outcomes and limitations: The majority of TCR sequences were rare, yet some public TCRs appeared in many donors.

The sequencing sample was made of PBMCs. The V and J genes are TRBV19 and TRBJ1-4; a weak D match, TRBD1 (5 bases). The sequence was collected from a woman aged 55-69 years in good health and CMV-seropositive. The CDR3 coding sequence is TGTGCCAGTAGTATAGGGGTGGGGACTGTTGAAAAACTGTTTTTT. Its protein product is CASSIGVGTVEKLFF.